A selection of T cell receptor beta chains follows, all from one sample in a study of OX40 agonist ivuxolimab in advanced cancers. Clones were read by immunoSEQ multiplex PCR, and TCRdb kept only the in-frame ones, dropping some. The table has over 45,000 clones, around 86% seen once. The source was CD4+ or CD8+ T cells sorted from blood, collected in a trial of the OX40 agonist ivuxolimab. The source is an adult with an advanced solid tumor such as melanoma, head and neck, liver or kidney cancer. The CDR3 runs from the conserved cysteine through the conserved F or W. A D gene is named only where the DNA matches it firmly. Size tells how often a clone was seen (once, few, many) or the class of an expanded clone, and some rows leave it out.

clone size,V gene,J gene,D gene,CDR3 protein,CDR3 DNA
NA,TRBV2,TRBJ1-2,NA,CASSERGYYGYTF,TGTGCCAGCAGTGAAAGGGGGTACTATGGCTACACCTTC
NA,TRBV18,TRBJ1-2,TRBD1,CASSEPGQINYGYTF,TGTGCCAGCTCAGAGCCGGGACAGATAAACTATGGCTACACCTTC
NA,TRBV18,TRBJ2-1,NA,CASSPRAPQPSDNEQFF,TGTGCCAGCTCACCCCGGGCGCCCCAGCCGTCGGATAATGAGCAGTTCTTC
NA,TRBV10-3,TRBJ2-3,TRBD1,CAISESTGSITDTQYF,TGTGCCATCAGTGAGTCGACAGGGTCGATCACAGATACGCAGTATTTT
NA,TRBV12-5,TRBJ2-1,NA,CASGPTYNEQFF,TGTGCTAGTGGACCGACATACAATGAGCAGTTCTTC
NA,TRBV6-1,TRBJ2-2,NA,CASIFLVNTGELFF,TGTGCCAGCATTTTCCTTGTAAACACCGGGGAGCTGTTTTTT
NA,TRBV5-5,TRBJ1-1,NA,CASTYWKTEAFF,TGTGCCAGCACCTATTGGAAGACTGAAGCTTTCTTT
NA,TRBV14,TRBJ2-7,TRBD1,CASSQVQGAGEQYF,TGTGCCAGCAGCCAAGTACAGGGGGCGGGCGAGCAGTACTTC
NA,TRBV10-3,TRBJ2-3,NA,CAISAASLAAGTDTQYF,TGTGCCATCAGTGCCGCCTCTCTGGCGGCTGGGACAGATACGCAGTATTTT
NA,TRBV11-2,TRBJ1-4,NA,CASSLGAGGTNNEKLFF,TGTGCCAGCAGCCTAGGGGCGGGGGGGACGAACAATGAAAAACTGTTTTTT
few,TRBV27,TRBJ2-2,TRBD1,CASSLSRDSEHRGAVF,TGTGCCAGCAGTTTATCTCGGGACAGCGAACACCGGGGAGCTGTTTTT
NA,TRBV6-6,TRBJ2-7,TRBD1,CASSSGQGGYEQYF,TGTGCCAGCAGTTCGGGACAGGGCGGATACGAGCAGTACTTC
NA,TRBV7-9,TRBJ1-1,NA,CASSLAQGDTEAFF,TGTGCCAGCAGCTTAGCGCAAGGGGATACTGAAGCTTTCTTT
few,TRBV7-2,TRBJ1-1,TRBD1,CASSRNRGTEAFF,TGTGCCAGCAGCCGTAACAGGGGGACTGAAGCTTTCTTT
NA,TRBV10-3,TRBJ1-1,NA,CAISQGMNTEAFF,TGTGCCATCAGTCAGGGGATGAACACTGAAGCTTTCTTT
NA,TRBV18,TRBJ2-7,TRBD2,CASSPPRGVQRLANYEQYF,TGTGCCAGCTCACCACCGAGGGGAGTTCAGAGACTAGCGAACTACGAGCAGTACTTC
once,TRBV28,TRBJ2-1,TRBD2,CASGLAREQFF,TGTGCCAGCGGACTAGCACGTGAGCAGTTCTTC
NA,TRBV29-1,TRBJ1-2,NA,CSVDTGAHYGYTF,TGCAGCGTTGACACGGGGGCGCACTATGGCTACACCTTC
NA,TRBV5-1,TRBJ1-4,NA,CASSMGREGKEKLFF,TGCGCCAGCAGCATGGGGCGGGAAGGGAAGGAAAAACTGTTTTTT
NA,TRBV28,TRBJ2-5,NA,CASRTGRRETQYF,TGTGCCAGCAGGACCGGACGGCGAGAGACCCAGTACTTC
NA,TRBV9,TRBJ2-7,TRBD2,CASSSIAGDSYEQYF,TGTGCCAGCAGCTCTATAGCGGGTGACTCCTACGAGCAGTACTTC
NA,TRBV5-4,TRBJ1-4,TRBD1,CASSFGQGAGEKLFF,TGTGCCAGCAGCTTTGGTCAGGGGGCTGGTGAAAAACTGTTTTTT
NA,TRBV6-6,TRBJ1-6,NA,CASSYSNTGSPLHF,TGTGCCAGCAGTTACTCGAATACAGGTTCACCCCTCCACTTT
NA,TRBV5-6,TRBJ2-2,NA,CASSFRSANTGELFF,TGTGCCAGCAGCTTCCGATCGGCGAACACCGGGGAGCTGTTTTTT
NA,TRBV6-1,TRBJ1-5,NA,CASSSSHSNQPQHF,TGTGCCAGTTCATCGAGCCATAGCAATCAGCCCCAGCATTTT
NA,TRBV10-3,TRBJ2-7,NA,CAISVGLNPSYEQYF,TGTGCCATCAGTGTGGGGCTAAACCCCTCCTACGAGCAGTACTTC
NA,TRBV4-1,TRBJ2-1,TRBD2,CASRRLAGGNEQFF,TGCGCCAGCAGAAGACTAGCGGGAGGTAATGAGCAGTTCTTC
NA,TRBV28,TRBJ2-1,NA,CASIGGPYNEQFF,TGTGCCAGCATAGGGGGGCCGTACAATGAGCAGTTCTTC
NA,TRBV6-5,TRBJ2-7,NA,CASSPTGQVRYEQYF,TGTGCCAGCAGTCCGACGGGGCAGGTCCGCTACGAGCAGTACTTC
NA,TRBV29-1,TRBJ2-3,TRBD1,CSVVDRVVTDTQYF,TGCAGCGTTGTAGACAGGGTGGTTACAGATACGCAGTATTTT
NA,TRBV5-1,TRBJ2-7,NA,CASSGEADEQYF,TGCGCCAGCAGTGGGGAGGCCGACGAGCAGTACTTC
NA,TRBV6-1,TRBJ1-2,NA,CASSEAWDTYGYTF,TGTGCCAGCAGTGAAGCCTGGGACACCTATGGCTACACCTTC
NA,TRBV2,TRBJ1-6,NA,CASSPPAVSPLHF,TGTGCCAGCAGTCCCCCAGCGGTGTCACCCCTCCACTTT
NA,TRBV9,TRBJ1-5,TRBD1,CASSPTGAGQPQHF,TGTGCCAGCAGCCCCACAGGGGCCGGTCAGCCCCAGCATTTT
NA,TRBV11-3,TRBJ2-3,NA,CASSAGLPTDTQYF,TGTGCCAGCAGCGCGGGACTTCCGACAGATACGCAGTATTTT
NA,TRBV9,TRBJ2-1,NA,CASTQNGGLHNEQFF,TGTGCCAGCACCCAAAACGGGGGTTTGCACAATGAGCAGTTCTTC
NA,TRBV5-5,TRBJ1-4,TRBD1,CASSLGHTGVGEKLFF,TGTGCCAGCAGCTTGGGTCACACAGGGGTCGGAGAAAAACTGTTTTTT
NA,TRBV7-9,TRBJ2-1,TRBD1,CASTNPYTGDEQFF,TGTGCCAGCACCAATCCCTATACAGGGGATGAGCAGTTCTTC
NA,TRBV6-5,TRBJ1-1,TRBD1,CASRQGPHTEAFF,TGTGCCAGCAGACAGGGGCCGCACACTGAAGCTTTCTTT
NA,TRBV6-1,TRBJ1-5,NA,CASSAWVDQPQHF,TGTGCCAGCAGTGCTTGGGTCGACCAGCCCCAGCATTTT
few,TRBV9,TRBJ2-7,NA,CASSVRYEPYEQYF,TGTGCCAGCAGCGTCAGGTATGAACCCTACGAGCAGTACTTC
NA,TRBV4-1,TRBJ1-2,TRBD1,CASSQDPTDIGGRDGYTF,TGCGCCAGCAGCCAAGATCCCACGGACATAGGGGGCAGGGATGGCTACACCTTC
NA,TRBV7-2,TRBJ1-3,NA,CASSLVRQAGNTIYF,TGTGCCAGCAGCTTAGTTAGGCAGGCTGGAAACACCATATATTTT
NA,TRBV30,TRBJ2-5,NA,CAWTGAQETQYF,TGTGCCTGGACAGGTGCCCAAGAGACCCAGTACTTC